This T cell receptor beta chain was sequenced for a study of identical twins. A note on this clonotype: The antigen is undetermined.

Study-wide results and caveats: The models gave estimates that fell short of the out-of-frame TCR alpha sharing seen in monozygotic twins.

Trimming removed 1 base from V and 4 bases from J; junction bases left unmatched: 8. This CDR3 has 17 residues. Germline V gene lookup returns CDR1 SGHAT and CDR2 FQNNGV. MiXCR, applied by TCRdb to the 5' RACE reads, yields one record per CDR3 protein. The top ten clones hold roughly 10% of a sample with around 240,000 distinct CDR3 sequences, 8% to 11% of them seen once. The TCR comes from a man aged 50 or older in good health. The chain uses TRBV11-2 and TRBJ2-5; TRBD2 aligns across 11 bases. Sequencing was done on a sample of memory T cells sorted from blood. CDR3 region: CASSLGSVSGGVETQYF. CDR3 nucleotides: TGTGCCAGCAGCTTAGGATCTGTTAGCGGGGGGGTAGAGACCCAGTACTTC.